The sequence of this TCR beta chain was determined in a study of cytomegalovirus exposure and HLA in healthy donors. In the PCR, 60 Vbeta and 13 Jbeta primers were used. Using immunoSEQ multiplex PCR, the repertoire was profiled, and TCRdb retains in-frame clones only, with some absent. The data hold under 150,000 clones, with approximately 82% observed a single time. The germline CDR1 and CDR2 sequences are LNHDA and SQIVND (reference sequence). CDR3 length equals 14 residues. Unmatched junction bases numbered 10, after V lost 8 bases and J lost 4 bases. V is TRBV19 and J is TRBJ2-7, with 8 nucleotides matching TRBD1. The sequencing input was PBMCs. The TCR originated in a man aged 50-60 years in good health and CMV-seronegative. CDR3 in amino acids: CASDAGTGGYEQYF. The CDR3 DNA reads TGTGCCAGTGACGCCGGGACAGGAGGTTACGAGCAGTACTTC. Full variable domain (rest looked up from reference TRBV19 and TRBJ2-7): DGGITQSPKYLFRKEGQNVTLSCEQNLNHDAMYWYRQDPGQGLRLIYYSQIVNDFQKGDIAEGYSVSREKKESFPLTVTSAQKNPTAFYLCASDAGTGGYEQYFGPGTRLTVT.